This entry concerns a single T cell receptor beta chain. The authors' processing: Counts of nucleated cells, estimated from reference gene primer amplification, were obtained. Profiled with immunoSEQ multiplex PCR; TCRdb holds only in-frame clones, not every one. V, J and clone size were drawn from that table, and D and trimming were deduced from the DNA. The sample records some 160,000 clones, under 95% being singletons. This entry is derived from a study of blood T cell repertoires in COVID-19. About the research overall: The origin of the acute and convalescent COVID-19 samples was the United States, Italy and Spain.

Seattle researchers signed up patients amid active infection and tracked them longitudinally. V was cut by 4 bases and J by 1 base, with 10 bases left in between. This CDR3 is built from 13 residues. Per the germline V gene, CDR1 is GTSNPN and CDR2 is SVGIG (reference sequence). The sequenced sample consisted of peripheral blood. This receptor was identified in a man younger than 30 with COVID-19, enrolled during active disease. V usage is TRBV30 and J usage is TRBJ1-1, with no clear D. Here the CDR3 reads CAWKQTWNTEAFF. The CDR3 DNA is TGTGCCTGGAAACAAACCTGGAACACTGAAGCTTTCTTT.